The present T cell receptor (beta chain) was sequenced within a study of identical twins. This CDR3 is 13 amino acids long. The V and J ends lost 2 bases and 8 bases respectively, with 12 bases between them. Germline CDR1 reads SGHTA; CDR2 reads FQGNSA. This clonotype was counted only a few times. As yet, its antigen is unknown. Study conclusions and caveats: Zero-insertion analyses might be partly confounded by invariant T cells like MAIT and iNKT. Within monozygotic twins, out-of-frame TCR alpha sharing was underestimated by the models. Beta out-of-frame sequences displayed a weaker excess of sharing between twins.

Via MiXCR, TCRdb re-called the 5' RACE reads, giving one row per CDR3 protein. The sample has 400,000 to 550,000 distinct CDR3 sequences; around 20% are singletons. Another study also made use of these data, one on T cells expressing NK-cell markers. Turning to that study: HCMV specificity of the expanded NKG2C+ T cell clones stayed unclear.

The TCR comes from a woman aged 18-29 years in good health. Sequenced sample: CD4+ T cells sorted from blood. This rearrangement joins TRBV7-2 to TRBJ1-2; D is uncertain. The CDR3 sequence: CASSLWEELGYTF. In DNA form, the CDR3 reads TGTGCCAGCAGCTTATGGGAGGAGCTGGGCTACACCTTC.